These 8 T cell receptor beta chains share one sample of origin, sequenced in a study of CD8+CD57+ T cells in acquired aplastic anemia. Genomic DNA acted as the template from which TCR beta VDJ combination and CDR3 sequence profiling were carried out. Using its own MiXCR run on the reads, TCRdb lists one record per CDR3 protein. Of approximately 150,000 distinct CDR3 sequences detected, about half appear once; the ten largest clones hold about 2.9%. Patients who underwent sequencing had shown CD8+CD57+ cell expansion by flow cytometry. The sequenced sample was sorted CD4+, CD8+, or CD8+CD57+ T cells (not recorded which) from PBMCs. These receptors all stem from a human donor with aplastic anemia.

The rearrangement links TRBV2 to TRBJ1-3; D may be TRBD1 (5 bases). CDR3 length: 13 residues. The V gene lost 6 bases and the J gene lost 4 bases, with 10 bases spanning the gap. CDR1 and CDR2 (germline): SNHLY, FYNNEI. The chain's CDR3 is CASSRETGNTIYF. The CDR3 nucleotides read TGTGCCAGCAGCAGGGAGACGGGAAACACCATATATTTT.

This clonotype was recorded at least ten times. In DNA form, the CDR3 reads TGTGCCAGCAGCCGAAGCCATCAAGATACGCAGTATTTT. This gives the protein CASSRSHQDTQYF. The gene calls are TRBV4-2 and TRBJ2-3, with D unclear. The ends were cut back, 4 bases at V and 5 bases at J, with 10 bases in the middle. CDR3 length: 13 amino acids. The germline CDR1 and CDR2 sequences are LGHNA and YNFKEQ.

To note about this clonotype: The CDR3 ends on some other residue instead of the conserved phenylalanine or tryptophan, so this is likely a read error. The chain couples TRBV25-1 to TRBJ1-3; D gene uncertain. The CDR3 totals 14 residues. Germline assignment: CDR1 MGHDK and CDR2 SYGVNS. The CDR3 reads CASSEERTGNTIYL. The CDR3, as DNA: TGTGCCAGCAGTGAGGAAAGGACTGGGAACACCATATATCTT.

As for this clonotype: A junction boundary mismatches the germline segment, possibly from a read error. The chain uses TRBV24-1 and TRBJ2-1, with 9 bases lining up with TRBD2. This CDR3 spans 15 amino acids. The germline V gene has CDR1 KGHDR and CDR2 SFDVKD. The CDR3 sequence: CATRGREGPYNEQLF. The CDR3 DNA reads as TGTGCCACCCGTGGGCGGGAGGGCCCGTACAATGAGCAGTTATTC.

This clonotype appeared many times. The chain is built from TRBV12-3 or TRBV12-4 and TRBJ1-1; 7 bases line up with TRBD1. This CDR3 contains 13 residues. Losses at the gene ends were 6 bases for V and 2 bases for J; bases not matched to a gene: 3. This CDR3 reads CASRRDSNTEAFF. The CDR3 nucleotides read TGTGCCAGCAGGCGGGACAGCAACACTGAAGCTTTCTTT.

This clonotype was counted only a few times. This could be a read error, since a much larger clone is one nucleotide away. The CDR3 does not close with the conserved phenylalanine or tryptophan, likely indicating a read error. The V gene is TRBV7-9, the J gene TRBJ2-2; no clear D gene. V was pared by 1 base and J by 3 bases, with 9 bases between. The CDR3 extends over 15 amino acids. Germline V lookup: CDR1 SEHNR, CDR2 FQNEAQ (reference sequence). The CDR3 reads CASSLGASYTGELFS. The CDR3 nucleotides read TGTGCCAGCAGCTTAGGGGCCTCGTACACCGGGGAGCTGTTTTCT.

This clonotype was seen at least ten times. The J gene is TRBJ2-5, the V gene TRBV7-2, with 9 positions matching TRBD2. Germline CDR1 SGHTA, CDR2 FQGNSA. J was trimmed by 2 bases and V by 2 bases; bases with no gene match: 6. This CDR3 comprises 16 residues. CDR3 loop: CASSLSGGGVQETQYF. The CDR3 DNA is TGTGCCAGCAGCTTATCCGGCGGGGGGGTACAAGAGACCCAGTACTTC.

This clonotype was recorded at least ten times. The CDR3 DNA is TGCAGTGCTAGAGCAGGTACCTATGGCTACACCTTC. Amino acid sequence: CSARAGTYGYTF. This chain uses TRBV20-1 with TRBJ1-2; no clear D. The CDR3 sequence is 12 residues long. V was cut by 1 base and J by 4 bases, with 7 bases left in between. The germline gives CDR1 DFQATT, CDR2 SNEGSKA (reference sequence).